This TCR beta chain was observed in a study of blood T cell repertoires in COVID-19. V lost 5 bases and J lost 3; bases outside the gene matches: 3. The germline V gene encodes CDR1 SNHLY and CDR2 FYNNEI. The CDR3 loop spans 14 amino acids. Original analysis: Nucleated cell counts were estimated from reference gene primer amplification. Clones were sequenced by immunoSEQ multiplex PCR, and TCRdb holds only the in-frame ones, with some missing. The V and J calls and clone size come from that table; D and trimming were worked out from the DNA. The sample contains tens of thousands of clones, 80% to 90% of which appear only once.

The source material was peripheral blood. The receptor was derived from a woman between 65 and 79 years old in a cohort sampled during active COVID-19. The V call is TRBV2, the J call TRBJ2-5, with 10 positions matching TRBD2. The CDR3 coding sequence is TGTGCCAGCAGTAGAGGACTAGCGGAAGAGACCCAGTACTTC. It encodes CASSRGLAEETQYF.